These 17 T cell receptor beta chains were all obtained from the same sample, sequenced in a study of beta chain features in type 1 diabetes. Study-wide results and caveats: Among patients with Type 1 diabetes, TCRB CDR3s were moderately but significantly shorter in every one of the four CD4+ subsets.

No cognate antigen is known for these TCRs. Expressed TCRB transcripts were sequenced because the isolated RNA had all been reverse transcribed beforehand. The method was immunoSEQ multiplex PCR; TCRdb's version includes in-frame clones alone and lacks a portion of them. The sample lists 150,000 to 200,000 clones, more than 60% seen once, with nearly 0.09% in the top ten. The sample consisted of naive CD4+ T cells from blood. Every receptor here comes from a man in his thirties or forties with type 1 diabetes.

This clone has just a few counts. The chain employs TRBV29-1 and TRBJ2-7, with 9 positions matching TRBD2. The V gene end was trimmed by 4 bases and the J gene end by 5 bases; junction bases not matched to a gene: 9. Germline lookup yields CDR1 SQVTM and CDR2 ANQGSEA. The CDR3 contains 14 residues. The CDR3 loop is CSVVAGLAGNEQYF. CDR3 in DNA: TGCAGCGTTGTGGCTGGTCTAGCGGGGAACGAGCAGTACTTC.

V usage is TRBV7-9 and J usage is TRBJ2-5, with D perhaps assigned TRBD1 or TRBD2 (5 bases each). Trimming shortened V by 6 bases and J by 4 bases, and 21 bases separated the two germline ends. Germline lookup yields CDR1 SEHNR and CDR2 FQNEAQ (reference sequence). This CDR3 comprises 16 residues. This chain's CDR3 is CASSRNSGTRGETQYF. In DNA, the CDR3 is TGTGCCAGCAGTCGAAACTCCGGGACCCGCGGAGAGACCCAGTACTTC.

This chain uses TRBV7-2 with TRBJ1-6, with 7 bases fitting TRBD1. CDR3 size: 17 residues. CDR1 and CDR2 from the germline V gene are SGHTA and FQGNSA. V was clipped by 3 bases and J by 9 bases; unmatched bases: 14. The CDR3 here is CASSLLLPGPGGSPLHF. The DNA of the CDR3 is TGTGCCAGCAGCTTGCTCCTGCCGGGTCCAGGGGGTTCACCCCTCCACTTT.

This sequence joins TRBV28 and TRBJ2-3, with TRBD1 matching 9 bases. There are 16 residues in the CDR3. J was trimmed by 2 bases and V by 5 bases; bases with no gene match: 8. The germline V gene encodes CDR1 MDHEN and CDR2 SYDVKM. CDR3 region: CASSPRRTGDTDTQYF. DNA for the CDR3: TGTGCCAGCAGTCCCCGGAGGACAGGGGACACAGATACGCAGTATTTT.

Only one count was recorded for this clone. The chain is built from TRBV2 and TRBJ2-3; 8 bases agree with TRBD1. This CDR3 has 14 residues. Germline values: CDR1 SNHLY, CDR2 FYNNEI. The junction had 4 bases not matched to a gene; V was cut back by 7 bases and J by 1 base. The CDR3 DNA sequence: TGTGCCAGCAAATCGGGACAGGGCACAGATACGCAGTATTTT. It translates to CASKSGQGTDTQYF.

The chain recombines TRBV5-6 with TRBJ2-5; D ambiguous. V lost 2 bases and J 5 bases, leaving 10 bases between the germline ends. The germline V gene encodes CDR1 SGHDT and CDR2 YYEEEE. CDR3 length: 13 amino acids. In DNA, the CDR3 is TGTGCCAGCAGCTTAAAAGTCCAGGAGACCCAGTACTTC. Translating it yields CASSLKVQETQYF.

In its sample, this clone was seen a few times. The V gene is TRBV29-1, the J gene TRBJ2-3; D not certain. Trimming removed 1 base from V and 3 bases from J, with 2 bases in between. This CDR3 is built from 11 residues. Germline CDR1 and CDR2: SQVTM and ANQGSEA. DNA for the CDR3: TGCAGCGTTGAAGTGACAGATACGCAGTATTTT. Encoded protein: CSVEVTDTQYF.

V is TRBV2 and J is TRBJ2-3, with 11 bases that match TRBD2. Germline values: CDR1 SNHLY, CDR2 FYNNEI. V shed 8 bases, J shed 1 base, and the junction held 5 bases outside the gene matches. This CDR3 comprises 15 residues. As DNA, the CDR3 is TGTGCCAGCTTGGGACTAGCGGTAGGCACAGATACGCAGTATTTT. It encodes CASLGLAVGTDTQYF. The complete variable domain, with remaining parts taken from reference TRBV2 and TRBJ2-3, reads EPEVTQTPSHQVTQMGQEVILRCVPISNHLYFYWYRQILGQKVEFLVSFYNNEISEKSEIFDDQFSVERPDGSNFTLKIRSTKLEDSAMYFCASLGLAVGTDTQYFGPGTRLTVL.

The V gene is TRBV29-1, the J gene TRBJ2-5, with D possibly TRBD1 on 5 matching bases. The CDR3 covers 13 residues. Trimming took 3 bases from V and 2 from J, leaving 10 bases between them. Germline loops: CDR1 SQVTM, CDR2 ANQGSEA. CDR3 coding DNA: TGCAGCGTTGACCCCCAGGGACAAGAGACCCAGTACTTC. It translates to CSVDPQGQETQYF.

This rearrangement joins TRBV9 to TRBJ1-1; D is unresolved. CDR1 SGDLS and CDR2 YYNGEE come from the germline V gene. Trimming took off 4 bases at V and 1 base at J, with 11 bases between the two ends. This CDR3 has 14 amino acids. CDR3 protein: CASSPTSANTEAFF. The CDR3 coding sequence is TGTGCCAGCAGCCCCACGAGTGCGAACACTGAAGCTTTCTTT.

This clone was picked up a small number of times. The V gene is TRBV7-2, the J gene TRBJ1-4; D unclear. This CDR3 contains 14 residues. V lost 2 bases and J lost 0, with 4 bases in between. Germline CDR1 is SGHTA and CDR2 is FQGNSA. The CDR3 region has the DNA TGTGCCAGCAGCTTACTGTCAACTAATGAAAAACTGTTTTTT. Encoded protein: CASSLLSTNEKLFF.

This chain connects TRBV29-1 to TRBJ2-1; the match to TRBD2 covers 11 bases. Trimming at V came to 1 base and at J to 4 bases, leaving 6 bases not matched to a gene. Germline CDR1 reads SQVTM; CDR2 reads ANQGSEA. There are 16 residues in the CDR3. In DNA, the CDR3 is TGCAGCGTTGAAGGATCCGCTAGCGGGGGGTACAATGAGCAGTTCTTC. This encodes CSVEGSASGGYNEQFF.

The chain joins TRBV7-9 to TRBJ2-5, with D maybe TRBD2 (6 bases). The CDR3 spans 15 residues. Trimming shortened V by 5 bases and J by 5 bases, and 18 bases separated the two germline ends. The germline CDR1 and CDR2 sequences are SEHNR and FQNEAQ (reference sequence). The CDR3 region has the DNA TGTGCCAGCAGCCCTCGGAGGGTTGGATTGGAGACCCAGTACTTC. It translates to CASSPRRVGLETQYF. Looking up the rest from reference TRBV7-9 and TRBJ2-5 gives the full variable domain: DTGVSQNPRHKITKRGQNVTFRCDPISEHNRLYWYRQTLGQGPEFLTYFQNEAQLEKSRLLSDRFSAERPKGSFSTLEIQRTEQGDSAMYLCASSPRRVGLETQYFGPGTRLLVL.

This sequence joins TRBV4-3 and TRBJ2-7; D is unclear. This CDR3 contains 15 residues. V dropped 0 bases and J dropped 1 base, with 10 bases sitting between them. Germline V gene data show CDR1 as LGHNA and CDR2 as YSLEER. This chain's CDR3 is CASSQEREHSYEQYF. DNA of the CDR3: TGCGCCAGCAGCCAAGAAAGAGAACATTCCTACGAGCAGTACTTC.

The CDR3 reads CASSDTSGTDTQYF. The CDR3 DNA sequence: TGTGCCAGCAGTGACACTAGCGGCACAGATACGCAGTATTTT. This chain connects TRBV6-4 to TRBJ2-3; 7 bases fit TRBD2. The CDR3 covers 14 residues. The ends lost 2 bases at V and 1 base at J; junction bases unmatched: 0. Germline CDR1 and CDR2: MRHNA and SNTAGT.

This clone was counted only a few times. The chain uses TRBV30 and TRBJ1-1, with a possible D match to TRBD1 (5 bases). CDR3 length: 13 residues. The germline V gene encodes CDR1 GTSNPN and CDR2 SVGIG (reference sequence). V gave up 1 base and J gave up 5 bases, with 11 bases separating them. The CDR3 coding sequence is TGTGCCTGGAGTGATCAGGGAGGGACTGAAGCTTTCTTT. It codes for CAWSDQGGTEAFF.

About this clone itself: Other nucleotide sequences in the sample specify the same CDR3. The V gene is TRBV29-1, the J gene TRBJ1-1, with TRBD1 matching 9 bases. Per the germline V gene, CDR1 is SQVTM and CDR2 is ANQGSEA. CDR3 length: 13 amino acids. The ends lost 6 bases at V and 5 bases at J; junction bases unmatched: 7. CDR3 coding DNA: TGCAGCGTGGTGGGACAGGGAGGTACTGAAGCTTTCTTT. It is translated as CSVVGQGGTEAFF.